This TCR beta chain was sequenced for a study of cytomegalovirus exposure and HLA in healthy donors. For this clone: Its specificity is not known.

TCRdb's table, derived via immunoSEQ multiplex PCR, lists solely in-frame clones and lacks some. Among 210,000 or so clones listed, 88% were seen once. Whole-study findings and limits: The classifier, whose performance was assessed in both the original and validation cohorts, reportedly diagnosed cytomegalovirus status with high specificity and sensitivity. TCR sequences were mostly rare, though some public TCRs occurred in many donors.

The donors were members of the validation cohort, which comprised 90 to 150 subjects and was separate from the first cohort of 670 or so subjects. The CDR3 consists of 12 residues. J lost 4 bases, V lost 7 bases, and 3 bases had no gene match. Germline-derived CDR1 and CDR2 are SGHRS and YFSETQ. What was sequenced was PBMCs. This chain connects TRBV5-1 to TRBJ2-3; 7 bases match TRBD2. The sequence came from a young woman in good health and CMV-seronegative. CDR3: CASRGDSDTQYF. For the CDR3, the DNA is TGCGCCAGCCGGGGGGATTCAGATACGCAGTATTTT.